These 30 T cell receptor beta chains share one sample of origin, sequenced in a study of monozygotic twins with inflammatory bowel disease. TCRdb re-called the 5' RACE reads and shows each CDR3 protein once, DNA omitted. The sample totals about 160,000 distinct CDR3 sequences. The sample comprised blood. These receptors came from a human donor with ulcerative colitis or Crohn's disease, or a healthy co-twin of an affected twin (not recorded which).

The rearrangement uses TRBV12-3 or TRBV12-4 and TRBJ1-6; TCRdb gives TRBD1 as the D gene, but with no DNA this cannot be confirmed. This CDR3 contains 15 residues. CDR3 sequence: CASSRRQGADSPLHF.

The rearrangement joins TRBV20-1 to TRBJ2-7; the TCRdb call, TRBD1, lacks DNA for checking. This CDR3 is 13 amino acids long. In germline, CDR1 is DFQATT, CDR2 SNEGSKA (reference sequence). The CDR3: CSAAYREKGEQYF.

J is TRBJ1-5 and V is TRBV18. The CDR3 is 15 residues long. Germline CDR1 reads KGHSH; CDR2 reads LQKENI. CDR3 loop: CASSPPGAISQPQHF. Based on the CDR3 plus reference TRBV18 and TRBJ1-5, the full variable domain is NAGVMQNPRHLVRRRGQEARLRCSPMKGHSHVYWYRQLPEEGLKFMVYLQKENIIDESGMPKERFSAEFPKEGPSILRIQQVVRGDSAAYFCASSPPGAISQPQHFGDGTRLSIL.

The chain couples TRBV4-3 to TRBJ2-2; TCRdb indicates TRBD2, and absent DNA this call remains unverified. CDR3 length equals 17 residues. Germline-derived CDR1 and CDR2 are LGHNA and YSLEER. CDR3 sequence: CASSQEGVGTSSGELFF.

The chain has TRBV5-1 and TRBJ1-1; the D gene TCRdb calls, TRBD1, cannot be checked with no DNA. The V gene's germline CDR1 is SGHRS and CDR2 YFSETQ. The CDR3 extends over 16 amino acids. This chain's CDR3 is CASSVLQGAVTTEAFF. Full variable domain (missing parts from reference TRBV5-1 and TRBJ1-1): KAGVTQTPRYLIKTRGQQVTLSCSPISGHRSVSWYQQTPGQGLQFLFEYFSETQRNKGNFPGRFSGRQFSNSRSEMNVSTLELGDSALYLCASSVLQGAVTTEAFFGQGTRLTVV.

The V call is TRBV4-3, the J call TRBJ2-1; absent DNA, TCRdb's TRBD2 call cannot be checked. From germline, CDR1 is LGHNA and CDR2 YSLEER. This CDR3 region has 16 residues. CDR3 sequence reads: CASSHVLAGGPREQFF.

The J gene is TRBJ2-2, the V gene TRBV5-6; TCRdb outputs TRBD1, but without DNA this stays unchecked. Germline CDR1 and CDR2: SGHDT and YYEEEE. This CDR3 has 16 residues. The CDR3 region is CASSLGGLANTGELFF.

CDR3 amino acids: CASSLNSGGYEQYF. The chain carries TRBV6-1 and TRBJ2-7; TCRdb's assignment of TRBD2 cannot be checked, as there is no DNA. The germline V gene encodes CDR1 MNHNS and CDR2 SASEGT. The CDR3 extends over 14 amino acids.

This sequence joins TRBV5-1 and TRBJ2-5; no DNA is available, so the TRBD2 call from TCRdb remains unchecked. Germline assignment: CDR1 SGHRS and CDR2 YFSETQ. This CDR3 has 15 amino acids. This CDR3 is CASQIAGGSQETQYF. Variable domain in full (rest from reference TRBV5-1 and TRBJ2-5): KAGVTQTPRYLIKTRGQQVTLSCSPISGHRSVSWYQQTPGQGLQFLFEYFSETQRNKGNFPGRFSGRQFSNSRSEMNVSTLELGDSALYLCASQIAGGSQETQYFGPGTRLLVL.

The gene calls are TRBV12-5 and TRBJ2-3; TCRdb lists TRBD1, though no DNA is available to test this call. CDR3 length: 13 amino acids. In germline, CDR1 is LGHNT, CDR2 FRNRAP. The CDR3: CASGPSQGDTQYF.

This chain connects TRBV5-1 to TRBJ2-2; the D gene TCRdb calls, TRBD2, cannot be checked with no DNA. The germline V gene has CDR1 SGHRS and CDR2 YFSETQ. This CDR3 comprises 15 residues. CDR3 amino acids: CATRTSGVNTGELFF.

The J gene is TRBJ2-3, the V gene TRBV12-3 or TRBV12-4; TCRdb proposes TRBD1, but this gene call is untestable without DNA. The CDR3 has 16 amino acids. CDR3 protein: CASSPGGGGDTDTQYF.

The CDR3 sequence is CATSRDGSMNTEAFF. The rearrangement joins TRBV15 to TRBJ1-1. Germline V gene lookup returns CDR1 LNHNV and CDR2 YYDKDF (reference sequence). CDR3 length: 15 residues.

The genes are TRBV6-2 or TRBV6-3 and TRBJ1-2; the D call of TRBD1 rests on TCRdb alone, since no DNA is present to check it. This CDR3 region has 14 residues. Germline V CDR1 and CDR2: MNHEY, SVGEGT. The CDR3 here is CASSGPTGLYGYTF.

This rearrangement joins TRBV20-1 to TRBJ2-7; the TRBD1 assignment by TCRdb is unverifiable without DNA. Germline CDR1 reads DFQATT; CDR2 reads SNEGSKA (reference sequence). The CDR3 covers 15 residues. CDR3 sequence: CSARDSDTGALEQYF.

This rearrangement joins TRBV7-9 to TRBJ2-7; there is no DNA to check the TCRdb D call of TRBD1. The length of the CDR3 is 12 residues. Per the germline V gene, CDR1 is SEHNR and CDR2 is FQNEAQ (reference sequence). CDR3 protein: CASGGRGYEQYF. The full variable domain, completed using reference TRBV7-9 and TRBJ2-7, is DTGVSQNPRHKITKRGQNVTFRCDPISEHNRLYWYRQTLGQGPEFLTYFQNEAQLEKSRLLSDRFSAERPKGSFSTLEIQRTEQGDSAMYLCASGGRGYEQYFGPGTRLTVT.

This chain uses TRBV27 with TRBJ2-6. CDR1 is MNHEY and CDR2 is SMNVEV in the germline V gene (reference sequence). CDR3 length: 15 amino acids. The CDR3: CASSGRISGANVLTF. The whole variable domain, remainder taken from reference TRBV27 and TRBJ2-6, is EAQVTQNPRYLITVTGKKLTVTCSQNMNHEYMSWYRQDPGLGLRQIYYSMNVEVTDKGDVPEGYKVSRKEKRNFPLILESPSPNQTSLYFCASSGRISGANVLTFGAGSRLTVL.

The chain employs TRBV7-6 and TRBJ2-5. Germline assignment: CDR1 SGHVS and CDR2 FNYEAQ. The CDR3 length is 12 residues. This CDR3 reads CASSFQQETQYF.

The chain joins TRBV20-1 to TRBJ2-7. Germline CDR1 reads DFQATT; CDR2 reads SNEGSKA (reference sequence). The CDR3 consists of 11 residues. CDR3 loop: CSARDLDEQYF.

The V call is TRBV4-2, the J call TRBJ2-1; as DNA is missing, the TRBD1 call by TCRdb cannot be tested. The germline V gene encodes CDR1 LGHNA and CDR2 YNFKEQ. This CDR3 contains 16 residues. The CDR3 loop is CASSQEGQSSYNEQFF.

The CDR3 loop is CASSPSGTGSHYEQYF. J is TRBJ2-7 and V is TRBV5-1; TCRdb gives TRBD1 as the D gene, but with no DNA this cannot be confirmed. This CDR3 region has 16 residues. Looked up from germline, CDR1 is SGHRS and CDR2 is YFSETQ.

The chain joins TRBV7-6 to TRBJ2-3; TCRdb selects TRBD1, and the lack of DNA leaves this call unchecked. The length of the CDR3 is 15 residues. Per the germline V gene, CDR1 is SGHVS and CDR2 is FNYEAQ. CDR3 in amino acids: CASSPLRVTTDTQYF.

The chain employs TRBV14 and TRBJ2-1; TCRdb calls TRBD2, which cannot be checked without DNA. The CDR3 runs 12 residues. CDR1 is SGHDN, CDR2 FVKESK, per germline. CDR3: CASGRGGDLKTF.

The chain joins TRBV20-1 to TRBJ2-3. CDR1 is DFQATT and CDR2 is SNEGSKA in the germline V gene (reference sequence). The CDR3 contains 13 residues. CDR3 residues: CSERVSSTDTQYF.

The chain joins TRBV3-1 to TRBJ2-7; TCRdb's D call, TRBD2, is unchecked because there is no DNA. The CDR3 is 21 residues long. Germline V CDR1 and CDR2: LGHDT, YNNKEL (reference sequence). The CDR3 loop reads CASSQKEGRREGLSTNYEQYF.

The chain links TRBV16 to TRBJ1-2; the D call from TCRdb, TRBD1, cannot be confirmed without DNA. The CDR3 contains 17 residues. Germline lookup yields CDR1 KGHSY and CDR2 FQNENV. The CDR3 is CASSQSYGGPGRYGYTF. Full variable domain (remainder filled in from reference TRBV16 and TRBJ1-2): GEEVAQTPKHLVRGEGQKAKLYCAPIKGHSYVFWYQQVLKNEFKFLISFQNENVFDETGMPKERFSAKCLPNSPCSLEIQATKLEDSAVYFCASSQSYGGPGRYGYTFGSGTRLTVV.

CDR3 in amino acids: CAWSAGTGRNEQFF. The chain links TRBV30 to TRBJ2-1; TCRdb's assignment of TRBD1 cannot be checked, as there is no DNA. The germline V gene encodes CDR1 GTSNPN and CDR2 SVGIG (reference sequence). The CDR3 has 14 residues.

V and J are TRBV9 and TRBJ1-1; TCRdb designates TRBD1, a call that cannot be tested without DNA. The CDR3 consists of 15 residues. CDR1 SGDLS and CDR2 YYNGEE come from the germline V gene. CDR3: CASAGEWSTNTEAFF.

The V call is TRBV20-1, the J call TRBJ2-1; TCRdb returns TRBD1, unconfirmable since there is no DNA. The length of the CDR3 is 14 residues. In germline, CDR1 is DFQATT, CDR2 SNEGSKA (reference sequence). CDR3 in amino acids: CSGGAGSAYNEQFF.

V and J are TRBV7-2 and TRBJ2-1. This CDR3 contains 14 residues. Germline V CDR1 and CDR2: SGHTA, FQGNSA. This CDR3 reads CASSVALLDYEQFF.